Listed below are T cell receptor beta chains from one sample, sequenced in a study of blood T cell repertoires in COVID-19. The method was immunoSEQ multiplex PCR; TCRdb's version includes in-frame clones alone and lacks a portion of them. The profile shows 180,000 or so clones, around 80% of them singletons. Sequenced material: peripheral blood. All receptors come from an older woman with COVID-19, enrolled during active disease. The CDR3 runs from the conserved cysteine through the conserved F or W. The D gene is left open where the match is weak. Some rows mark clone size as missing; the rest say once, few, many or name a class of expanded clone.

J | D | V | size | CDR3 | DNA
TRBJ1-3 | NA | TRBV9 | NA | CASSVGTGQGNTIYF | TGTGCCAGCAGCGTAGGAACAGGGCAGGGGAACACCATATATTTT
TRBJ1-3 | NA | TRBV4-1 | NA | CASSQDLRPGNTIYF | TGCGCCAGCAGCCAAGATCTGAGGCCTGGAAACACCATATATTTT
TRBJ1-5 | TRBD1 | TRBV20-1 | NA | CSASEGAGSNQPQHF | TGCAGTGCTAGTGAGGGGGCTGGAAGCAATCAGCCCCAGCATTTT
TRBJ1-5 | TRBD1 | TRBV7-2 | NA | CASSLEPRGEQPQHF | TGTGCCAGCAGCTTAGAGCCCAGGGGGGAACAGCCCCAGCATTTT
TRBJ1-1 | TRBD1 | TRBV18 | NA | CASSPPQGVNTEAFF | TGTGCCAGCTCACCCCCCCAGGGGGTTAACACTGAAGCTTTCTTT
TRBJ2-5 | TRBD2 | TRBV19 | NA | CASSITGGRTQYF | TGTGCCAGTAGTATAACGGGGGGGCGGACCCAGTACTTC
TRBJ2-1 | NA | TRBV21-1 | few | CASSKVRPSGGSFSSDEQFF | TGTGCCAGCAGCAAAGTCAGGCCTAGCGGGGGGAGTTTTTCAAGTGATGAGCAGTTCTTC
TRBJ2-3 | NA | TRBV14 | NA | CASSPYTDTQYF | TGTGCCAGCAGCCCGTACACAGATACGCAGTATTTT
TRBJ2-7 | NA | TRBV28 | NA | CASSSPGIGGDEQYF | TGTGCCAGCAGTTCCCCTGGAATAGGAGGGGACGAGCAGTACTTC
TRBJ2-2 | NA | TRBV30 | NA | CAWNAEGSTGELFF | TGTGCCTGGAACGCGGAGGGAAGCACCGGGGAGCTGTTTTTT
TRBJ1-1 | TRBD1 | TRBV18 | NA | CASSPLGQVNTEAFF | TGTGCCAGCTCACCTCTCGGACAGGTAAACACTGAAGCTTTCTTT
TRBJ1-2 | NA | TRBV11-2 | NA | CASSLDPGRLAPYGYTF | TGTGCCAGCAGCTTAGATCCTGGCAGGCTGGCGCCTTATGGCTACACCTTC
TRBJ1-3 | TRBD1 | TRBV5-1 | NA | CASGPGQGRGNTIYF | TGCGCCAGCGGCCCCGGACAGGGGCGTGGAAACACCATATATTTT
TRBJ1-5 | NA | TRBV4-1 | few | CASSQEEGSVGWPQHF | TGCGCCAGCAGCCAAGAGGAGGGGTCTGTTGGTTGGCCCCAGCATTTT
TRBJ2-3 | NA | TRBV11-2 | NA | CASSLGDSLTDTQYF | TGTGCCAGCAGCTTAGGGGACTCCCTCACAGATACGCAGTATTTT
TRBJ1-5 | TRBD1 | TRBV28 | NA | CASSLFDRGGFDQPQHF | TGTGCCAGCAGTTTATTTGACAGGGGCGGATTCGATCAGCCCCAGCATTTT
TRBJ1-4 | NA | TRBV28 | few | CASSAGLTNEKLFF | TGTGCCAGCAGTGCGGGTTTAACTAATGAAAAACTGTTTTTT
TRBJ2-1 | NA | TRBV5-6 | NA | CASRSGTRMGNEQFF | TGTGCCAGCAGATCCGGGACACGGATGGGGAATGAGCAGTTCTTC
TRBJ2-1 | NA | TRBV7-7 | few | CASSSLGLGGGEQFF | TGTGCTAGCAGCTCCCTGGGCCTCGGTGGTGGTGAGCAGTTCTTC
TRBJ1-2 | TRBD1 | TRBV28 | NA | CASSLVDRGNYGYTF | TGTGCCAGCAGTTTAGTCGACAGGGGGAACTATGGCTACACCTTC
TRBJ2-1 | TRBD2 | TRBV28 | NA | CASILGLRYNEQFF | TGTGCCAGCATCTTGGGACTACGGTACAATGAGCAGTTCTTC
TRBJ2-5 | TRBD1 | TRBV7-9 | NA | CASSRSRGFETQYF | TGTGCCAGCAGCCGGTCCAGGGGGTTTGAGACCCAGTACTTC
TRBJ2-1 | TRBD1 | TRBV18 | NA | CASSPPTGGRRADEQFF | TGTGCCAGCTCACCACCGACAGGGGGAAGGAGAGCCGATGAGCAGTTCTTC
TRBJ2-7 | NA | TRBV11-2 | NA | CASRHDTYEQYF | TGTGCCAGCAGACATGACACCTACGAGCAGTACTTC
TRBJ1-2 | TRBD1 | TRBV3-1/TRBV3-2 | NA | CASSQEIWGTGYGYTF | TGTGCCAGCAGCCAAGAAATCTGGGGGACAGGTTATGGCTACACCTTC
TRBJ2-7 | TRBD2 | TRBV5-4 | once | CASRLADSYEQYF | TGTGCCAGCAGACTAGCGGACTCCTACGAGCAGTACTTC
TRBJ2-1 | NA | TRBV10-3 | NA | CAISGGSGEQFF | TGTGCCATCAGTGGTGGGTCAGGGGAGCAGTTCTTC
TRBJ2-7 | TRBD2 | TRBV6-2/TRBV6-3 | NA | CASSYPAGEVDEQYF | TGTGCCAGCAGTTACCCAGCGGGAGAAGTGGACGAGCAGTACTTC
TRBJ2-5 | TRBD2 | TRBV2 | few | CASTRTSGREETQYF | TGTGCCAGCACAAGGACTAGCGGGAGGGAAGAGACCCAGTACTTC
TRBJ2-5 | NA | TRBV30 | NA | CAWRTEWKETQYF | TGTGCCTGGAGGACGGAGTGGAAAGAGACCCAGTACTTC
TRBJ1-2 | NA | TRBV28 | NA | CASSTPVSIFTF | TGTGCCAGCAGCACCCCCGTAAGCATCTTCACCTTC
TRBJ1-1 | NA | TRBV9 | NA | CASSGGSNTEAFF | TGTGCCAGCAGCGGCGGGAGTAACACTGAAGCTTTCTTT
TRBJ2-4 | NA | TRBV15 | few | CATRETDKNIQYF | TGTGCCACCAGGGAGACGGACAAAAACATTCAGTACTTC
TRBJ1-5 | NA | TRBV18 | NA | CASSSRQDYSQPQHF | TGTGCCAGCTCATCGAGACAGGATTACTCTCAGCCCCAGCATTTT
TRBJ1-5 | TRBD1 | TRBV30 | NA | CAWSVTSRTGGLNQPQHF | TGTGCCTGGAGTGTAACGTCTAGGACAGGGGGTTTAAATCAGCCCCAGCATTTT
TRBJ2-1 | TRBD2 | TRBV5-1 | NA | CASSLEGAGGDNEQFF | TGCGCCAGCAGCTTGGAGGGAGCGGGGGGAGACAATGAGCAGTTCTTC
TRBJ2-1 | NA | TRBV10-3 | once | CAISDGAGPYNEQFF | TGTGCCATCAGTGACGGGGCGGGGCCATACAATGAGCAGTTCTTC
TRBJ2-3 | TRBD1 | TRBV11-2 | NA | CASSPGTDSTDTQYF | TGTGCCAGCAGCCCGGGGACAGATAGCACAGATACGCAGTATTTT
TRBJ2-1 | NA | TRBV28 | NA | CASSFAQYEQFF | TGTGCCAGCAGTTTTGCCCAGTATGAGCAGTTCTTC
TRBJ1-2 | TRBD1 | TRBV18 | few | CASSPAQGGLGYTF | TGTGCCAGCTCACCAGCGCAGGGGGGCTTGGGCTACACCTTC
TRBJ2-5 | NA | TRBV7-2 | NA | CASSPGRDSGETQYF | TGTGCCAGCAGCCCCGGTCGGGACTCTGGGGAGACCCAGTACTTC
TRBJ2-3 | TRBD1 | TRBV3-1/TRBV3-2 | NA | CASSKTGTGAADTQYF | TGTGCCAGCAGCAAGACCGGGACAGGGGCAGCAGATACGCAGTATTTT
TRBJ1-2 | NA | TRBV19 | NA | CASSIAEGSGGGYTF | TGTGCCAGTAGTATAGCTGAGGGCTCCGGTGGAGGCTACACCTTC
TRBJ2-4 | NA | TRBV6-1 | once | CASSEKAAGNIQYF | TGTGCCAGCAGTGAAAAGGCTGCAGGGAACATTCAGTACTTC
TRBJ1-1 | TRBD1 | TRBV6-1 | NA | CASSEAGTGALGMYTEAFF | TGTGCCAGCAGTGAAGCGGGGACAGGTGCCTTAGGGATGTACACTGAAGCTTTCTTT
TRBJ1-5 | NA | TRBV4-1 | NA | CASSQEASSRNQPQHF | TGCGCCAGCAGCCAAGAAGCGTCGTCTCGCAATCAGCCCCAGCATTTT
TRBJ2-7 | TRBD2 | TRBV29-1 | NA | CSVPRGGNSYEQYF | TGCAGCGTCCCCCGGGGGGGAAACTCCTACGAGCAGTACTTC
TRBJ2-2 | NA | TRBV6-6 | NA | CASSTGQSELFF | TGTGCCAGCTCAACAGGGCAATCGGAGCTGTTTTTT
TRBJ2-2 | NA | TRBV6-1 | NA | CASSDRRAAGELFF | TGTGCCAGCAGTGACCGCAGGGCGGCGGGGGAGCTGTTTTTT
TRBJ2-7 | NA | TRBV7-8 | few | CASSFYPSYEQYF | TGTGCCAGCAGCTTTTATCCTTCTTACGAGCAGTACTTC
TRBJ1-1 | NA | TRBV19 | NA | CASSAYYTEAFF | TGTGCCAGTAGTGCCTATTACACTGAAGCTTTCTTT
TRBJ2-1 | TRBD1 | TRBV27 | NA | CASSSPGQSSYNEQFF | TGTGCCAGCAGTTCACCGGGACAGAGCTCCTACAATGAGCAGTTCTTC
TRBJ2-7 | NA | TRBV28 | NA | CASSLVDSYEQYF | TGTGCCAGCAGTTTAGTGGACAGCTACGAGCAGTACTTC
TRBJ1-2 | TRBD1 | TRBV7-9 | once | CASSLEQGRGYTF | TGTGCCAGCAGCTTAGAACAGGGGAGAGGCTACACCTTC
TRBJ1-6 | TRBD1 | TRBV5-6 | NA | CASSLLPGQGYNSPLHF | TGTGCCAGCAGCCTACTACCGGGACAGGGGTATAATTCACCCCTCCACTTT
TRBJ2-3 | TRBD2 | TRBV5-4 | NA | CASSFQRGGTDTQYF | TGTGCCAGCAGCTTTCAGCGGGGGGGCACAGATACGCAGTATTTT
TRBJ1-1 | NA | TRBV28 | once | CASSFPRTRVSAEAFF | TGTGCCAGCAGCTTCCCCAGAACCAGGGTCAGCGCTGAAGCTTTCTTT
TRBJ2-1 | NA | TRBV30 | NA | CAWSVLWGEYNEQFF | TGTGCCTGGAGTGTACTCTGGGGGGAATACAATGAGCAGTTCTTC
TRBJ2-1 | TRBD2 | TRBV27 | NA | CASSPRRGLAGDNEQFF | TGTGCCAGCAGTCCCCGGCGGGGACTAGCGGGAGACAATGAGCAGTTCTTC